The next 28 T cell receptor beta chains were all read from a single sample in a study of CD8+CD57+ T cells in acquired aplastic anemia. Before being chosen for sequencing, patients had shown CD8+CD57+ cell expansion by flow cytometry. The TCR beta profiling, which covered VDJ combination and CDR3 sequence, was carried out using genomic DNA as the template. TCRdb reanalysed the reads using MiXCR and keeps one entry per CDR3 protein. Seen here are 150,000 to 200,000 distinct CDR3 sequences, roughly 43% observed once, and the top ten hold more than 0.95%. Sequenced material: sorted CD4+, CD8+, or CD8+CD57+ T cells (not recorded which) from PBMCs. The origin of the receptors is a human donor with aplastic anemia.

The chain is built from TRBV2 and TRBJ2-3, with 10 bases aligning to TRBD1. This CDR3 is 15 amino acids long. Looked up from germline, CDR1 is SNHLY and CDR2 is FYNNEI. The J segment lost 2 bases and the V segment lost 4 bases, leaving 3 bases of the junction unmatched. CDR3 coding DNA: TGTGCCAGCAGTGGGACAGGGGGATACACAGATACGCAGTATTTT. Translating gives CASSGTGGYTDTQYF.

This rearrangement joins TRBV10-3 to TRBJ2-7; 10 bases are shared with TRBD2. CDR1 ENHRY and CDR2 SYGVKD come from the germline V gene. Losses at the gene ends were 3 bases for V and 3 bases for J; bases not matched to a gene: 5. This CDR3 contains 15 residues. The CDR3 DNA follows: TGTGCCATCAGTGACTCAAAGCGGGGGGGCTACGAGCAGTACTTC. Translated: CAISDSKRGGYEQYF.

Worth noting for this clonotype: Its ends do not fully match the called genes, so a read error is possible. The rearrangement uses TRBV7-8 and TRBJ2-1, with D unresolved. CDR1 SGHVS and CDR2 FQNEAQ come from the germline V gene. This CDR3 is built from 12 residues. In DNA, the CDR3 is TGTGCCGGCAGCTTAGAGCCAGATGAGCAGTTCTTC. This encodes CAGSLEPDEQFF.

The J gene is TRBJ2-1, the V gene TRBV10-2; D is unclear. The CDR3 consists of 12 residues. The germline V gene has CDR1 WSHSY and CDR2 SAAADI. With 6 bases removed from V and 10 bases from J, the gap between germline ends came to 13 bases. The CDR3: CASRPLDGEQFF. CDR3 sequence (DNA): TGCGCCAGCAGGCCCTTGGATGGGGAGCAGTTCTTC.

This chain links TRBV24-1 with TRBJ2-3; 13 bases align to TRBD2. The CDR3 spans 16 residues. With 4 bases clipped from V and 4 bases from J, the junction kept 4 bases outside the gene matches. The germline gives CDR1 KGHDR, CDR2 SFDVKD. In nucleotides, the CDR3 is TGTGCCACCAGTGAACCGGGACTAGCGGGACCAGATACGCAGTATTTT. Protein sequence: CATSEPGLAGPDTQYF.

This sequence joins TRBV7-2 and TRBJ2-1; D is ambiguous. This CDR3 region has 13 residues. Germline V CDR1 and CDR2: SGHTA, FQGNSA. The ends were cut back, 4 bases at V and 6 bases at J, with 10 bases in the middle. Here the CDR3 DNA reads TGTGCCAGCAGCTCAGTTGGGGTCAATGAGCAGTTCTTC. Translation: CASSSVGVNEQFF.

This chain uses TRBV10-1 with TRBJ2-5, with D perhaps matching TRBD1 or TRBD2 (5 bases each). Germline CDR1 is WNHNN and CDR2 is SYGVQD (reference sequence). The V end was cut by 4 bases, the J end by 3 bases, with 9 bases between. CDR3 length: 13 amino acids. The CDR3 spells CASSAGTKETQYF. DNA for the CDR3: TGCGCCAGCAGTGCGGGGACCAAAGAGACCCAGTACTTC.

The rearrangement joins TRBV10-2 to TRBJ2-1; D gene ambiguous. Per germline, CDR1 WSHSY and CDR2 SAAADI. Deletions cut 7 bases from V and 5 bases from J, with 6 bases between. The CDR3 is made up of 11 amino acids. CDR3 loop: CASINHNEQFF. The DNA for the CDR3 is TGCGCCAGCATCAATCACAATGAGCAGTTCTTC.

V usage is TRBV7-2 and J usage is TRBJ2-7; 8 bases are shared with TRBD1. The CDR3 totals 16 residues. CDR1 and CDR2 (germline): SGHTA, FQGNSA. The V gene end was trimmed by 5 bases and the J gene end by 10 bases; junction bases not matched to a gene: 19. CDR3 in DNA: TGTGCCAGCAGCCGAGAGTCCCGGGACAGGATCGTGGAACAGTACTTC. It codes for CASSRESRDRIVEQYF.

This clonotype has a count of ten or more. The chain carries TRBV10-1 and TRBJ2-1; the match to TRBD1 covers 10 bases. Germline assignment: CDR1 WNHNN and CDR2 SYGVQD (reference sequence). V shed 2 bases and J 0 bases; nucleotides not matched to a gene: 4. This CDR3 is built from 17 residues. The CDR3 spells CASSEGTGASSYNEQFF. CDR3 sequence (DNA): TGCGCCAGCAGTGAGGGGACAGGGGCAAGCTCCTACAATGAGCAGTTCTTC.

This clonotype appeared once. V gene TRBV4-3 combines with J gene TRBJ2-2, with no clear D. Trimming left V 0 bases short and J 2 bases short, with 10 bases between. The CDR3 loop spans 16 amino acids. CDR1 LGHNA and CDR2 YSLEER come from the germline V gene. The CDR3 bases are TGCGCCAGCAGCCAAGAAGTTGCCTTTAACACCGGGGAGCTGTTTTTT. Protein: CASSQEVAFNTGELFF.

This clonotype was observed a single time. The V call is TRBV11-2, the J call TRBJ2-1; D gene uncertain. CDR3 length: 13 residues. V lost 0 bases and J 10 bases, leaving 10 bases between the germline ends. Germline V gene sequence: CDR1 SGHAT, CDR2 FQNNGV. The CDR3 nucleotides are TGTGCCAGCAGCTTAGAGGCCGGAGCAGAGCAGTTCTTC. It specifies CASSLEAGAEQFF.

This clonotype was observed many times. This chain connects TRBV7-8 to TRBJ2-5, with a weak D call TRBD1 (6 bases). Per germline, CDR1 SGHVS and CDR2 FQNEAQ. The CDR3 length is 13 residues. V shed 5 bases and J shed 10 bases, with 17 bases lying between them. The chain's CDR3 is CASSTIQGVGQYF. CDR3 in DNA: TGTGCCAGCAGCACCATACAGGGAGTGGGCCAGTACTTC.

Note on this clonotype: At one end the junction does not follow the germline gene, possibly because of a read error. V and J are TRBV2 and TRBJ1-1, with 7 bases identical to TRBD1. The CDR3 covers 13 residues. CDR1 SNHLY and CDR2 FYNNEI come from the germline V gene. The CDR3 sequence is CAISEAGGREAFF. The CDR3 coding sequence is TGTGCCATCAGTGAAGCAGGGGGTAGGGAAGCTTTCTTT.

This clonotype occurred a few times. This sequence joins TRBV29-1 and TRBJ2-3; possibly TRBD2 for D (6 bases). CDR1 is SQVTM, CDR2 ANQGSEA, per germline. Trimming pared 8 bases from V and 4 bases from J, leaving 16 bases between. CDR3 length: 13 residues. CDR3 loop: CSLAGFRADTQYF. The CDR3 nucleotides are TGCAGCTTGGCGGGGTTTAGGGCAGATACGCAGTATTTT.

Only a few counts were recorded for this clonotype. CDR3 sequence (DNA): TGTGCCACCAGTGATAGGGGGGACTGGGGCTACACCTTC. This codes for CATSDRGDWGYTF. The chain is built from TRBV24-1 and TRBJ1-2; weak D call: TRBD1 (6 bases). The CDR3 spans 13 residues. The V gene lost 3 bases and the J gene lost 8 bases, with 12 bases spanning the gap. Germline values: CDR1 KGHDR, CDR2 SFDVKD.

As for this clonotype: Mismatch with germline at one junction end may stem from a read error. This chain links TRBV20-1 with TRBJ1-2; D is perhaps TRBD1 (6 bases). Germline V gene sequence: CDR1 DFQATT, CDR2 SNEGSKA (reference sequence). CDR3 length equals 13 residues. CDR3 bases: TGCAGTGCTACACCTTACAGGGCCTATGGCCACACCTTC. Its translation: CSATPYRAYGHTF.

This clonotype came up many times. The V and J genes are TRBV29-1 and TRBJ1-1, with TRBD1 matching over 10 bases. The V segment lost 3 bases and the J segment 1 base; nucleotides outside the gene matches: 2. From germline, CDR1 is SQVTM and CDR2 ANQGSEA. This CDR3 spans 14 amino acids. The CDR3: CSVDGQGGNTEAFF. The CDR3 DNA reads as TGCAGCGTTGATGGACAGGGGGGGAACACTGAAGCTTTCTTT.

The chain combines TRBV20-1 with TRBJ2-1; TRBD1 or TRBD2 may be the D gene (5 bases each). The CDR3 consists of 13 residues. Trimming cost V 6 bases and J 5 bases, with 14 bases left between them. The V gene's germline CDR1 is DFQATT and CDR2 SNEGSKA (reference sequence). CDR3 amino acids: CSAPGTDNNEQFF. The CDR3 DNA follows: TGCAGTGCCCCAGGGACGGATAACAATGAGCAGTTCTTC.

This chain connects TRBV24-1 to TRBJ1-1; D unresolved. Trimming took off 0 bases at V and 11 bases at J, with 12 bases between the two ends. The CDR3 spans 13 residues. Germline CDR1 reads KGHDR; CDR2 reads SFDVKD. The CDR3 nucleotides are TGTGCCACCAGTGATTTGGGCACACGCCGGGCTTTCTTT. It codes for CATSDLGTRRAFF.

The rearrangement uses TRBV11-1 and TRBJ2-3; 8 positions match TRBD1. CDR3 length: 15 residues. V lost 5 bases and J lost 4; bases outside the gene matches: 8. Germline-derived CDR1 and CDR2 are SGHAT and FQDESV (reference sequence). CDR3 region: CASSPDRGWADTQYF. CDR3 nucleotide sequence: TGTGCCAGCAGCCCTGACAGGGGTTGGGCAGATACGCAGTATTTT.

This chain connects TRBV5-1 to TRBJ1-2; 9 nucleotides agree with TRBD1. J lost 5 bases, V lost 4 bases, and 9 bases had no gene match. The CDR3 extends over 15 amino acids. Germline loops: CDR1 SGHRS, CDR2 YFSETQ. CDR3 protein: CASSLGTGMGYGYTF. The CDR3 DNA reads as TGCGCCAGCAGCCTAGGGACAGGGATGGGGTATGGCTACACCTTC.

This clonotype was counted at least ten times. The chain has TRBV7-2 and TRBJ2-5; 7 bases match TRBD1. CDR1 and CDR2 (germline): SGHTA, FQGNSA. J lost 2 bases, V lost 1 base, and 7 bases had no gene match. The length of the CDR3 is 16 residues. The CDR3 DNA reads as TGTGCCAGCAGCTTAGGGGACAGATATAGACAAGAGACCCAGTACTTC. This gives the protein CASSLGDRYRQETQYF.

This clonotype was picked up a small number of times. The V gene is TRBV7-8, the J gene TRBJ2-3; 8 nucleotides match TRBD1. Per germline, CDR1 SGHVS and CDR2 FQNEAQ. The CDR3 has 16 amino acids. Trimming removed 5 bases from V and 6 bases from J; junction bases left unmatched: 13. The chain's CDR3 is CASSTAGTGLQDTQYF. DNA of the CDR3: TGTGCCAGCAGCACCGCCGGGACAGGATTACAGGATACGCAGTATTTT.

The sample holds many counts of this clonotype. The rearrangement uses TRBV20-1 and TRBJ1-5; 8 nucleotides agree with TRBD1. V gave up 6 bases and J gave up 9 bases; unmatched junction bases: 13. There are 14 residues in the CDR3. From germline, CDR1 is DFQATT and CDR2 SNEGSKA (reference sequence). CDR3 DNA sequence: TGCAGTGCGCGGGAGACAGGGGTACAGTGGCCCCAGCATTTT. Amino acid sequence: CSARETGVQWPQHF.

V usage is TRBV10-1 and J usage is TRBJ1-1; D uncertain. The CDR3 sequence is 14 residues long. The germline V gene encodes CDR1 WNHNN and CDR2 SYGVQD (reference sequence). Between the trimmed V and J ends, which lost 0 bases and 4 bases, there was a span of 9 bases. CDR3 nucleotide sequence: TGCGCCAGCAGTGAGTCGCAAACAATCACTGAAGCTTTCTTT. Translating gives CASSESQTITEAFF.

This clonotype was counted between two and nine times. The V call is TRBV18, the J call TRBJ1-1; 8 nucleotides agree with TRBD1. The CDR3 loop spans 17 amino acids. Germline assignment: CDR1 KGHSH and CDR2 LQKENI. J gave up 1 base and V 1 base, and 8 bases lay outside the gene matches. Written as DNA, the CDR3 is TGTGCCAGCTCACCACGGGGACAGGTGGGTAAGAACACTGAAGCTTTCTTT. It is translated as CASSPRGQVGKNTEAFF.

This clonotype was recorded at least ten times. CDR3 protein: CASSLLLRQETQYF. Here the CDR3 DNA reads TGTGCCAGCAGTCTCCTACTTCGCCAAGAGACCCAGTACTTC. V gene TRBV12-3 or TRBV12-4 combines with J gene TRBJ2-5; D is undetermined. The CDR3 is 14 residues long. The ends were cut back, 5 bases at V and 1 base at J, with 11 bases in the middle.